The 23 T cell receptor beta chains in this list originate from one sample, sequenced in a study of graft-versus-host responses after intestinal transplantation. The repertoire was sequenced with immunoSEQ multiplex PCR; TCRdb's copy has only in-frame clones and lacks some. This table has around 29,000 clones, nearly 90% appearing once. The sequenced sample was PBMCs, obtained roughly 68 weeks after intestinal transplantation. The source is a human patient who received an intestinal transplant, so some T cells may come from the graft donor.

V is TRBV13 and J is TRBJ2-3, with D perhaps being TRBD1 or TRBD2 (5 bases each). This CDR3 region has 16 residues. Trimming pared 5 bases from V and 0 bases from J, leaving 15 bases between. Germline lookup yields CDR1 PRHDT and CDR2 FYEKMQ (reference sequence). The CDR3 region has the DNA TGTGCCAGCAGCCATCGGGACGGATACAGCACAGATACGCAGTATTTT. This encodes CASSHRDGYSTDTQYF.

CDR3 residues: CAWSDPRNYGYTF. The CDR3 DNA sequence: TGTGCCTGGAGTGATCCCAGGAACTATGGCTACACCTTC. The rearrangement joins TRBV30 to TRBJ1-2; the D is unclear. This CDR3 has 13 amino acids. Trimming took off 1 base at V and 2 bases at J, with 8 bases between the two ends. Looked up from germline, CDR1 is GTSNPN and CDR2 is SVGIG (reference sequence).

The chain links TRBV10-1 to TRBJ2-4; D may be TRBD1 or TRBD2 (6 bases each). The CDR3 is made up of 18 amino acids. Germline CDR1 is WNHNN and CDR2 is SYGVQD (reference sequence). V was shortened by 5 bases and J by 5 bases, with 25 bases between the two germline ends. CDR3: CASSSGGGRSIDQNIQYF. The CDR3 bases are TGCGCCAGCAGTTCCGGAGGGGGGCGGTCTATTGATCAAAACATTCAGTACTTC.

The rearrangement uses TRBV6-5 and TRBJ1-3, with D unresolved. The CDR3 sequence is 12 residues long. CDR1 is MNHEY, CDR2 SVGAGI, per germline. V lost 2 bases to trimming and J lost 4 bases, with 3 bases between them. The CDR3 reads CASSYRGNTIYF. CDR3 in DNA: TGTGCCAGCAGTTACAGGGGAAACACCATATATTTT.

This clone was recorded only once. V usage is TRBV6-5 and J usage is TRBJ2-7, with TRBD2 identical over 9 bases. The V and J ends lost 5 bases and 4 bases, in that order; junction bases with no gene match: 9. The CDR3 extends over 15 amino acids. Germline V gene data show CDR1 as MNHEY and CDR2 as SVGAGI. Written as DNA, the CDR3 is TGTGCCAGCAGTCTTGGAGCGGGGGGCGTTTACGAGCAGTACTTC. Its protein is CASSLGAGGVYEQYF.

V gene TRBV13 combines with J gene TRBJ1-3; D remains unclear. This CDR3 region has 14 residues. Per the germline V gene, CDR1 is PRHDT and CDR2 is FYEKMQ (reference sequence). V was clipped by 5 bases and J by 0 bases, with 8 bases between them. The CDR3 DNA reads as TGTGCCAGCAGCCCACCCAACTCTGGAAACACCATATATTTT. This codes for CASSPPNSGNTIYF. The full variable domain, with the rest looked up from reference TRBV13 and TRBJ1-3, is AAGVIQSPRHLIKEKRETATLKCYPIPRHDTVYWYQQGPGQDPQFLISFYEKMQSDKGSIPDRFSAQQFSDYHSELNMSSLELGDSALYFCASSPPNSGNTIYFGEGSWLTVV.

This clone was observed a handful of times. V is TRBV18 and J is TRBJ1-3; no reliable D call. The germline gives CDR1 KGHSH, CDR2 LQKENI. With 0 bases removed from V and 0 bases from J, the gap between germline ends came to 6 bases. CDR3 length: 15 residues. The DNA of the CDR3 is TGTGCCAGCTCACCACCGGGCAACTCTGGAAACACCATATATTTT. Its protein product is CASSPPGNSGNTIYF.

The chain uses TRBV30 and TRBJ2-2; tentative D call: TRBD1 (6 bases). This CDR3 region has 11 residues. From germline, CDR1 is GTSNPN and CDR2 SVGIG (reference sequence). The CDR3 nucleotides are TGTGTCACAGGGTACACCGGGGAGCTGTTTTTT. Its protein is CVTGYTGELFF.

This CDR3 is CASSEGQGRDQPQHF. The CDR3 DNA is TGCGCCAGCAGTGAAGGTCAGGGGAGGGATCAGCCCCAGCATTTT. The chain employs TRBV10-2 and TRBJ1-5, with a tentative D call TRBD1 (6 bases). The CDR3 length is 15 residues. The V and J ends lost 3 bases and 5 bases respectively, with 14 bases between them. In germline, CDR1 is WSHSY, CDR2 SAAADI.

The CDR3 protein is CASSYTSGSYEQYF. CDR3 coding DNA: TGTGCCAGCAGCTATACTAGCGGGAGCTACGAGCAGTACTTC. This chain joins TRBV11-2 and TRBJ2-7, with 11 nucleotides matching TRBD2. Trimming removed 4 bases from V and 3 bases from J; junction bases left unmatched: 2. Germline V gene lookup returns CDR1 SGHAT and CDR2 FQNNGV. The CDR3 spans 14 residues.

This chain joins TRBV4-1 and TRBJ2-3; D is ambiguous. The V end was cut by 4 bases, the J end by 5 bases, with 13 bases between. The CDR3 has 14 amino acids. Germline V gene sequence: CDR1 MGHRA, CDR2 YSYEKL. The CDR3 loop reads CASSLFILLDTQYF. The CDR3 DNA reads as TGCGCCAGCAGCCTTTTTATACTTTTAGATACGCAGTATTTT.

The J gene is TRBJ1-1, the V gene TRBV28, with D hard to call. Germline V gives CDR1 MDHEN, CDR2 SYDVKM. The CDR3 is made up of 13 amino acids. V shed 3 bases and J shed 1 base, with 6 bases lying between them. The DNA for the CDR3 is TGTGCCAGCAGTTTTACAGAGAACACTGAAGCTTTCTTT. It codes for CASSFTENTEAFF. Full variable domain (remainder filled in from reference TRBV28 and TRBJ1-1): DVKVTQSSRYLVKRTGEKVFLECVQDMDHENMFWYRQDPGLGLRLIYFSYDVKMKEKGDIPEGYSVSREKKERFSLILESASTNQTSMYLCASSFTENTEAFFGQGTRLTVV.

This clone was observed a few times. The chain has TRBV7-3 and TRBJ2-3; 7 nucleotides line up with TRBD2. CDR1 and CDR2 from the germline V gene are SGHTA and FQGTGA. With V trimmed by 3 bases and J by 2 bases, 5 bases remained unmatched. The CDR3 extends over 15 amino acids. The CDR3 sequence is CASSFIGGYTDTQYF. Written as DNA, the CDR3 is TGTGCCAGCAGCTTCATCGGGGGGTACACAGATACGCAGTATTTT.

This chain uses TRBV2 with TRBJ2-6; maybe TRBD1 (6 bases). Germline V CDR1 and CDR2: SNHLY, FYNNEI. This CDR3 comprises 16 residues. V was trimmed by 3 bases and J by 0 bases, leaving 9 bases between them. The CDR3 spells CASSDGQRSGANVLTF. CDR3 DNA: TGTGCCAGCAGTGATGGACAGCGCTCTGGGGCCAACGTCCTGACTTTC.

The CDR3 loop is CASSPSIDIGTGELFF. CDR3 coding DNA: TGTGCCAGCTCACCCTCGATAGACATAGGCACCGGGGAGCTGTTTTTT. The chain joins TRBV18 to TRBJ2-2, with D unresolved. V was clipped by 3 bases and J by 4 bases, with 15 bases between them. Germline V gives CDR1 KGHSH, CDR2 LQKENI. The CDR3 is made up of 16 amino acids.

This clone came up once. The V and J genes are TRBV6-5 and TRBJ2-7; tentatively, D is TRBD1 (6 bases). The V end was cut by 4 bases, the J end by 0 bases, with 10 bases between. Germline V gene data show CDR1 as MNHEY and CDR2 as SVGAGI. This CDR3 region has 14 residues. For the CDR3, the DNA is TGTGCCAGCAGTTTCCGGGACAACTCCTACGAGCAGTACTTC. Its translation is CASSFRDNSYEQYF.

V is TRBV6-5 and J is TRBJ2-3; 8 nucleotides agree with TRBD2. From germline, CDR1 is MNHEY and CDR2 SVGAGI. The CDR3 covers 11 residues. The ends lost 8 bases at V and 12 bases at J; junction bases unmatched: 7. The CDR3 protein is CASSSGTRQYF. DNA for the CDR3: TGTGCCAGCTCATCGGGGACTAGACAGTATTTT.

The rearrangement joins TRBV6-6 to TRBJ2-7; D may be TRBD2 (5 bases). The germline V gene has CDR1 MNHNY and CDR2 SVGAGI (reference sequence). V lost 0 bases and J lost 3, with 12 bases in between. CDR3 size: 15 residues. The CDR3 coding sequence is TGTGCCAGCAGTTACTCGGTCACGGGGAACTACGAGCAGTACTTC. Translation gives CASSYSVTGNYEQYF.

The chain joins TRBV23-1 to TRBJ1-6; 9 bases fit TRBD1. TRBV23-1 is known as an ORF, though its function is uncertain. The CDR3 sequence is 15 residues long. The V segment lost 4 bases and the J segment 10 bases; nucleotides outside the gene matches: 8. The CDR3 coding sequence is TGCGCCAGCAGTCTTCCGGGACAGGGTAAATCACCCCTCCACTTT. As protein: CASSLPGQGKSPLHF.

The CDR3 is CASSLLWGETQYF. CDR3 bases: TGTGCCAGCAGCCTCCTTTGGGGAGAGACCCAGTACTTC. V is TRBV7-2 and J is TRBJ2-5, with D unresolved. Germline CDR1 is SGHTA and CDR2 is FQGNSA. The CDR3 runs 13 residues. Trimming stripped 5 bases from V and 4 bases from J, with 11 bases between.

For the CDR3, the DNA is TGCGCCAGCTCTTGGACTAGCGGATCCTACAATGAGCAGTTCTTC. Encoded protein: CASSWTSGSYNEQFF. The chain combines TRBV4-3 with TRBJ2-1; 10 bases line up with TRBD2. With V trimmed by 8 bases and J by 1 base, 5 bases remained unmatched. Per the germline V gene, CDR1 is LGHNA and CDR2 is YSLEER. This CDR3 region has 15 residues.

CDR3 bases: TGTGCCAGTAGTATGGCCCCTAACAGGGGAAATCAGCCCCAGCATTTT. Translating gives CASSMAPNRGNQPQHF. J is TRBJ1-5 and V is TRBV19, with 7 bases aligning to TRBD1. From germline, CDR1 is LNHDA and CDR2 SQIVND (reference sequence). The CDR3 is 16 amino acids. V dropped 3 bases and J dropped 4; count of bases not matched to a gene: 9.

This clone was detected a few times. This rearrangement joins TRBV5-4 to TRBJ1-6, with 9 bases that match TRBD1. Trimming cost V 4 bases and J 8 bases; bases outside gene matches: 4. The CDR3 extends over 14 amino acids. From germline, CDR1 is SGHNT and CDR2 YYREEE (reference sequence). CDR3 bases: TGTGCCAGCAGCATGGGACAGGGCGATTCACCCCTCCACTTT. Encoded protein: CASSMGQGDSPLHF.